Below, one T cell receptor beta chain is given with its context. This clone has only one observation. It has no known antigen specificity. No per-base quality is available; no much larger clone lies one base away. The data belong to a study of identifying expanded T cells in peripheral blood (dated by TCRdb to the late 2010s). With regard to the full study: Technical replicates were generated by sequencing separate aliquots of the same genomic DNA pool, with four replicates compared pairwise. The research as a whole found: Across all healthy-donor time intervals, the beta-binomial model significantly lowered both the number of clones called differentially abundant and the false-positive rate. The authors expected biological variance in healthy repertoires might increase further over much longer intervals such as months to years. For all healthy donors, the variance in clone template counts between roughly two-week samples rose significantly as total template count increased. Between technical replicates the binomial model flagged approximately 1.2 differentially abundant clones, whereas over about two weeks the binomial model flagged about 16.4 and over approximately four weeks 19 to 20.

The CDR3 goes from the cysteine to the phenylalanine over 15 residues. The DNA shown is the 45-base CDR3, in frame from base 1. Clipping removes 3 bases from V and 2 bases from J, with 4 as the unmatched junction base count. For CDR1 and CDR2, the germline V gene lists SGHTA and FQGNSA. No immune events such as infections were documented for the healthy donors during the collection period. Time-dependent variance in a beta-binomial model of T-cell clone differential abundance was calibrated using healthy-donor blood repertoires as a training cohort. There were roughly ten healthy donors in the training cohort, of whom 3 were female and 7 were male. Donor ages ranged from about 25 to 64 years, with an average of roughly 46 years. Whole blood from each healthy donor was obtained from a commercial supplier and was collected at three time points around 15 days apart. For immunosequencing, genomic DNA was extracted from whole blood that had not been sorted.

The immunoSEQ Assay, which relies on bias-controlled multiplex PCR amplification of genomic DNA, was used to profile TCRbeta CDR3 regions. As for the authors' bioinformatics: To quantify the absolute abundance of each unique TCRbeta CDR3 region, the sequences were collapsed and filtered. Differential abundance was assessed using a binomial (Fisher-equivalent) model and a beta-binomial model in which time-dependent variance fitted from healthy donors was added. Clones with fewer than 5 combined templates were removed, and a clone was called differentially abundant if the clone's Benjamini-Hochberg FDR was below 0.01. In the beta-binomial model, variance was expressed as a function of the total template count across the two samples, in the form v = (b*log(k)+a)^2. TCRdb retrieved this table from immuneACCESS and kept in-frame rearrangements only. Not all clones are present; in checked studies, unresolved V genes account for under half, and no reason is known for the remainder. The DNA gave D and trimming, while V, J and clone size come from that table. The sample table contains 55,000 to 80,000 clones; only one count was recorded for about 83% of them. The biggest ten clones account for about a fifth of the sample.

This receptor was taken from a person aged 18 to 70 in good health. The sequence links TRBV7-2 to TRBJ1-5, and TRBD1 aligns with 7 junction nucleotides. Sequences were obtained from blood. CDR3 region: CASSFLGQGNQPQHF. In nucleotides, the sequence is TGTGCCAGCAGCTTCCTCGGACAGGGCAATCAGCCCCAGCATTTT. The entire variable domain, with the stretches around the CDR3 drawn from the reference TRBV7-2 and TRBJ1-5 proteins, is GAGVSQSPSNKVTEKGKDVELRCDPISGHTALYWYRQSLGQGLEFLIYFQGNSAPDKSGLPSDRFSAERTGGSVSTLTIQRTQQEDSAVYLCASSFLGQGNQPQHFGDGTRLSIL.